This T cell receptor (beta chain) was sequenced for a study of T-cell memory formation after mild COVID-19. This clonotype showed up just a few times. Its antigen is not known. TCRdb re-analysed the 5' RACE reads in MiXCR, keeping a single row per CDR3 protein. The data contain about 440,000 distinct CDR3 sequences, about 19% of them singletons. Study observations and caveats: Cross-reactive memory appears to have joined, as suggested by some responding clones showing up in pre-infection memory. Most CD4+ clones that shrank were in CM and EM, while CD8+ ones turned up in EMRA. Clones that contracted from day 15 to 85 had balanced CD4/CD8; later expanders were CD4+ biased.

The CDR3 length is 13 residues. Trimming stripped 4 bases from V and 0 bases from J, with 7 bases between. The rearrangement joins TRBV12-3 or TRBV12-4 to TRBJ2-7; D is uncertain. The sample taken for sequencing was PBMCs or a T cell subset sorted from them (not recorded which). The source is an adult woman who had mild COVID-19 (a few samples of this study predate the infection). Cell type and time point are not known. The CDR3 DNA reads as TGTGCCAGCAGTTACAGCAACTCCTACGAGCAGTACTTC. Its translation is CASSYSNSYEQYF.